This TCR beta chain was recorded in a study of cytotoxic CD8 clonotypes in ibrutinib-treated CLL (dated by TCRdb to about 2021). Context from the whole study: The cohort had ten to twelve relapsed/refractory and more than 14 treatment-naive patients; fewer than 18 were IGHV unmutated. Cryopreserved peripheral blood mononuclear cells were collected before treatment, at response, and at either disease progression or sustained remission. Samples at response were collected after a median of roughly 13 months of treatment, with a range of roughly 6 to 40 months. Responses were partial in around 24 patients and complete in 2; after median roughly 69 months follow-up, about 14 stayed in remission and 12 progressed. Samples averaged around 280,000 productive templates and 80,000 to 100,000 productive rearrangements. Of the 70 to 90 people in the trial, about two dozen had longitudinal samples available.

The goal of deep resolution MiSeq sequencing was a depth between 1 in 1 million and 1 in 200,000 T cells, and coverage averaged 10x per clonotype. The immunoSEQ hsTCRB Kit was used to generate TCR beta libraries. As for the original processing: The data were analyzed with ImmunoSEQ Analyzer and ImmunoSEQ Data Assistant, and V, D and J gene assignments followed IMGT definitions. Clonality was computed as one minus normalized Shannon entropy of productive rearrangement frequencies, ranging from 0 to 1. Only overrepresented clonotypes making up at least 0.05% of each patient's repertoire were included in the public clonotype analysis. Approximately 13 age-matched healthy donor repertoires from immuneACCESS served as clonality controls. TCRdb mirrors the immuneACCESS table, restricted to in-frame sequences. Some clones are absent from its copies; in checked studies, under half trace to an unresolved V gene, and the reason for the others is unknown. V and J calls and clone size are as listed in that table; D and trimming were resolved from the DNA. Across this sample there are around 310,000 clones, with around four fifths seen only once. Roughly 7% of the sample lies in the top ten.

As regards this clone: Its target antigen remains unknown. Base qualities are missing; no much larger clone stands one base away.

For TCR beta library preparation, about 2.2 micrograms of genomic DNA were extracted from the cryopreserved PBMCs. Longitudinal blood samples from CLL patients on ibrutinib monotherapy underwent high-throughput TCR beta sequencing. The patients were enrolled in a single-center, open-label phase 2 trial of ibrutinib monotherapy. The CDR3 measures 15 amino acids from cysteine to phenylalanine. This entry keeps only the CDR3 DNA: 45 bases, framed from base 1. Trimming takes 6 bases from V and 6 bases from J, and the germline ends sit 18 bases apart. Reading the germline V gene (reference sequence) gives CDR1 MNHEY and CDR2 SMNVEV. What the work shows at the level of the full study, not this receptor alone: Public clonotypes were found to be uncommon and were observed to contract or remain stable during treatment; the increase in clonality was shown to reflect expansion of private clonotypes at ibrutinib response. At baseline, clonality was higher than in age-matched healthy donors and showed a strong correlation with circulating CD8+ T-cell counts. At ibrutinib response clonality went up, during sustained remission it held steady, and at progression it dropped back toward baseline. Sampling times were not matched between patients in sustained remission and patients whose disease was progressing, and lymph node repertoires were not examined.

This receptor was taken from a human donor with chronic lymphocytic leukemia. The chain is assembled from TRBV27 and TRBJ1-5, with no D gene named confidently. The source material was PBMCs, sampled before ibrutinib treatment. CDR3 sequence: CASRKYSGEGQPQHF. The nucleotides read TGTGCCAGCAGAAAATACAGTGGCGAAGGTCAGCCCCAGCATTTT.